The clone carrying this T cell receptor beta chain turned up a few times. Its target is unknown. This sample is drawn from a study of a mutant IDH1 vaccine in newly diagnosed glioma. At the level of the study: Treated patients were roughly 60% male, about 38% female, mean age around 40 years.

The length of the CDR3 is 13 residues. CDR1 is LNHDA, CDR2 SQIVND, per germline (reference sequence). V was trimmed by 5 bases and J by 5 bases, leaving 13 bases between them. Overall study results and limits: Pseudoprogression appears to have had no connection to changes in top peripheral T cell clonotypes.

TCRdb's copy holds only in-frame clones and misses some; the assay was immunoSEQ multiplex PCR. The sample lists 75,000 to 80,000 clones, more than 70% seen once, with over 0.6% in the top ten. Regarding time point: week 23, last vaccination. The investigators gave 300 ug of mutant IDH1 20-mer peptide in each vaccine dose, together with topical imiquimod. The starting material was PBMCs, obtained from a glioma patient whose treatment included an IDH1 peptide vaccine. The receptor was isolated from a woman aged 50 to 60 with glioma. The V call is TRBV19, the J call TRBJ2-7; D unresolved. The CDR3 DNA reads TGTGCCAGTAGTCCTGCAGGCCGAAACGAGCAGTACTTC. Protein: CASSPAGRNEQYF. The full variable domain, with the rest looked up from reference TRBV19 and TRBJ2-7, is DGGITQSPKYLFRKEGQNVTLSCEQNLNHDAMYWYRQDPGQGLRLIYYSQIVNDFQKGDIAEGYSVSREKKESFPLTVTSAQKNPTAFYLCASSPAGRNEQYFGPGTRLTVT.